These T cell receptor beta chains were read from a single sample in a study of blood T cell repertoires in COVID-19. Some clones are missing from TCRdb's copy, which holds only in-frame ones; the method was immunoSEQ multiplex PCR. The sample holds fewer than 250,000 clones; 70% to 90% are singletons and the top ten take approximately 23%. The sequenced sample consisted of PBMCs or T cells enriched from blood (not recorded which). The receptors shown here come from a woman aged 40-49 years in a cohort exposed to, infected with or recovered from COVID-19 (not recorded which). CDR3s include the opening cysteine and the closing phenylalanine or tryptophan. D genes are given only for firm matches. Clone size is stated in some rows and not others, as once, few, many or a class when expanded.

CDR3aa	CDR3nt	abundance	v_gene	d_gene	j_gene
CASSRDFQETQYF	TGTGCCAGCAGCCGGGACTTCCAAGAGACCCAGTACTTC	few	TRBV3-1/TRBV3-2	-	TRBJ2-5
CASSQGSSNTGELFF	TGCGCCAGCAGCCAAGGGAGTTCGAACACCGGGGAGCTGTTTTTT	few	TRBV4-1	-	TRBJ2-2
CASSSQGGRHNEQFF	TGTGCCAGCAGCTCCCAGGGAGGAAGGCACAATGAGCAGTTCTTC	-	TRBV7-9	-	TRBJ2-1
CASSEAEQGHEKLFF	TGTGCCAGCAGTGAAGCCGAACAGGGGCATGAAAAACTGTTTTTT	-	TRBV6-1	TRBD1	TRBJ1-4
CASSSRDRGDTEAFF	TGTGCCAGCAGCTCTCGGGACAGGGGGGACACTGAAGCTTTCTTT	-	TRBV11-2	TRBD1	TRBJ1-1
CASSLNTGELFF	TGTGCCAGCAGCCTGAACACCGGGGAGCTGTTTTTT	-	TRBV7-9	-	TRBJ2-2
CASSYVGGGTDTQYF	TGTGCCAGCAGTTACGTGGGAGGGGGCACAGATACGCAGTATTTT	-	TRBV6-5	TRBD2	TRBJ2-3
CASSLRDRGYGYTF	TGTGCCAGCAGCTTGCGGGACAGAGGGTATGGCTACACCTTC	-	TRBV5-8	TRBD1	TRBJ1-2
CASSSVARPPYEQYF	TGTGCCAGCAGTTCTGTTGCTAGACCCCCCTACGAGCAGTACTTC	-	TRBV5-5	-	TRBJ2-7
CASSLGTGGGGTQYF	TGTGCCAGCAGTTTGGGGACAGGGGGCGGGGGTACGCAGTATTTT	-	TRBV27	TRBD1	TRBJ2-3
CASSLTNSGNTIYF	TGTGCCAGCAGTTTAACAAACTCTGGAAACACCATATATTTT	-	TRBV27	-	TRBJ1-3
CASSFRVIGEAGNTIYF	TGTGCCAGCAGCTTTAGGGTTATAGGGGAGGCTGGAAACACCATATATTTT	-	TRBV7-8	-	TRBJ1-3
CATSTGMNTEAFF	TGTGCCACCAGCACAGGGATGAACACTGAAGCTTTCTTT	-	TRBV15	-	TRBJ1-1
CASSFPGTGYEQYF	TGTGCCAGCAGCTTCCCCGGGACAGGGTACGAGCAGTACTTC	-	TRBV11-3	TRBD1	TRBJ2-7
CASSEKALGEQYF	TGTGCCAGCAGTGAAAAGGCCCTCGGGGAGCAGTACTTC	-	TRBV2	-	TRBJ2-7
CARSGGLAGGSSYNEQFF	TGTGCCAGAAGCGGGGGACTAGCGGGAGGGAGCTCCTACAATGAGCAGTTCTTC	-	TRBV5-3	TRBD2	TRBJ2-1
CASSLSGAQPQHF	TGTGCCAGCAGTTTGTCAGGGGCCCAGCCCCAGCATTTT	-	TRBV12-3/TRBV12-4	-	TRBJ1-5
CASSLSGDYGYTF	TGTGCCAGCAGCTTGTCCGGGGATTATGGCTACACCTTC	-	TRBV5-4	-	TRBJ1-2
CATSITSGGAFEQFF	TGTGCCACCAGCATAACTAGCGGGGGGGCCTTTGAGCAGTTCTTC	-	TRBV15	TRBD2	TRBJ2-1
CASSLTNNEQFF	TGCGCCAGCAGCCTAACGAACAATGAGCAGTTCTTC	-	TRBV5-1	-	TRBJ2-1
CASSLGTNYGYTF	TGTGCCAGCAGCTTAGGGACAAACTATGGCTACACCTTC	-	TRBV7-8	-	TRBJ1-2
CASSLADRAYEQYF	TGTGCCAGCAGCTTAGCCGACAGGGCCTACGAGCAGTACTTC	-	TRBV7-9	TRBD1	TRBJ2-7